This T cell receptor (beta chain) was recorded in a study of blood T cell repertoires in COVID-19. Study-level background: Whether acute or convalescent, the COVID-19 samples came from the United States, Italy and Spain. From T cells, B-cell-depleted T cells, or PBMCs came the material, which was cDNA or gDNA.

Germline CDR1 reads LGHDT; CDR2 reads YNNKEL (reference sequence). V was shortened by 10 bases and J by 2 bases, with 16 bases between the two germline ends. CDR3 size: 14 residues. TCRdb keeps only in-frame clones here, not all; method: immunoSEQ multiplex PCR. Of about 170,000 clones listed, approximately 86% are singletons. The table lists this clone with a count of one. Input material: peripheral blood. This TCR was sampled from a man aged 60 to 69 with COVID-19, enrolled during active disease. The chain couples TRBV3-1 (or the pseudogene TRBV3-2) to TRBJ2-3; a possible D gene is TRBD2 (6 bases). The CDR3 coding sequence is TGTGCCACCGCTGTGGAGGGCTTCACAGATACGCAGTATTTT. As protein: CATAVEGFTDTQYF.